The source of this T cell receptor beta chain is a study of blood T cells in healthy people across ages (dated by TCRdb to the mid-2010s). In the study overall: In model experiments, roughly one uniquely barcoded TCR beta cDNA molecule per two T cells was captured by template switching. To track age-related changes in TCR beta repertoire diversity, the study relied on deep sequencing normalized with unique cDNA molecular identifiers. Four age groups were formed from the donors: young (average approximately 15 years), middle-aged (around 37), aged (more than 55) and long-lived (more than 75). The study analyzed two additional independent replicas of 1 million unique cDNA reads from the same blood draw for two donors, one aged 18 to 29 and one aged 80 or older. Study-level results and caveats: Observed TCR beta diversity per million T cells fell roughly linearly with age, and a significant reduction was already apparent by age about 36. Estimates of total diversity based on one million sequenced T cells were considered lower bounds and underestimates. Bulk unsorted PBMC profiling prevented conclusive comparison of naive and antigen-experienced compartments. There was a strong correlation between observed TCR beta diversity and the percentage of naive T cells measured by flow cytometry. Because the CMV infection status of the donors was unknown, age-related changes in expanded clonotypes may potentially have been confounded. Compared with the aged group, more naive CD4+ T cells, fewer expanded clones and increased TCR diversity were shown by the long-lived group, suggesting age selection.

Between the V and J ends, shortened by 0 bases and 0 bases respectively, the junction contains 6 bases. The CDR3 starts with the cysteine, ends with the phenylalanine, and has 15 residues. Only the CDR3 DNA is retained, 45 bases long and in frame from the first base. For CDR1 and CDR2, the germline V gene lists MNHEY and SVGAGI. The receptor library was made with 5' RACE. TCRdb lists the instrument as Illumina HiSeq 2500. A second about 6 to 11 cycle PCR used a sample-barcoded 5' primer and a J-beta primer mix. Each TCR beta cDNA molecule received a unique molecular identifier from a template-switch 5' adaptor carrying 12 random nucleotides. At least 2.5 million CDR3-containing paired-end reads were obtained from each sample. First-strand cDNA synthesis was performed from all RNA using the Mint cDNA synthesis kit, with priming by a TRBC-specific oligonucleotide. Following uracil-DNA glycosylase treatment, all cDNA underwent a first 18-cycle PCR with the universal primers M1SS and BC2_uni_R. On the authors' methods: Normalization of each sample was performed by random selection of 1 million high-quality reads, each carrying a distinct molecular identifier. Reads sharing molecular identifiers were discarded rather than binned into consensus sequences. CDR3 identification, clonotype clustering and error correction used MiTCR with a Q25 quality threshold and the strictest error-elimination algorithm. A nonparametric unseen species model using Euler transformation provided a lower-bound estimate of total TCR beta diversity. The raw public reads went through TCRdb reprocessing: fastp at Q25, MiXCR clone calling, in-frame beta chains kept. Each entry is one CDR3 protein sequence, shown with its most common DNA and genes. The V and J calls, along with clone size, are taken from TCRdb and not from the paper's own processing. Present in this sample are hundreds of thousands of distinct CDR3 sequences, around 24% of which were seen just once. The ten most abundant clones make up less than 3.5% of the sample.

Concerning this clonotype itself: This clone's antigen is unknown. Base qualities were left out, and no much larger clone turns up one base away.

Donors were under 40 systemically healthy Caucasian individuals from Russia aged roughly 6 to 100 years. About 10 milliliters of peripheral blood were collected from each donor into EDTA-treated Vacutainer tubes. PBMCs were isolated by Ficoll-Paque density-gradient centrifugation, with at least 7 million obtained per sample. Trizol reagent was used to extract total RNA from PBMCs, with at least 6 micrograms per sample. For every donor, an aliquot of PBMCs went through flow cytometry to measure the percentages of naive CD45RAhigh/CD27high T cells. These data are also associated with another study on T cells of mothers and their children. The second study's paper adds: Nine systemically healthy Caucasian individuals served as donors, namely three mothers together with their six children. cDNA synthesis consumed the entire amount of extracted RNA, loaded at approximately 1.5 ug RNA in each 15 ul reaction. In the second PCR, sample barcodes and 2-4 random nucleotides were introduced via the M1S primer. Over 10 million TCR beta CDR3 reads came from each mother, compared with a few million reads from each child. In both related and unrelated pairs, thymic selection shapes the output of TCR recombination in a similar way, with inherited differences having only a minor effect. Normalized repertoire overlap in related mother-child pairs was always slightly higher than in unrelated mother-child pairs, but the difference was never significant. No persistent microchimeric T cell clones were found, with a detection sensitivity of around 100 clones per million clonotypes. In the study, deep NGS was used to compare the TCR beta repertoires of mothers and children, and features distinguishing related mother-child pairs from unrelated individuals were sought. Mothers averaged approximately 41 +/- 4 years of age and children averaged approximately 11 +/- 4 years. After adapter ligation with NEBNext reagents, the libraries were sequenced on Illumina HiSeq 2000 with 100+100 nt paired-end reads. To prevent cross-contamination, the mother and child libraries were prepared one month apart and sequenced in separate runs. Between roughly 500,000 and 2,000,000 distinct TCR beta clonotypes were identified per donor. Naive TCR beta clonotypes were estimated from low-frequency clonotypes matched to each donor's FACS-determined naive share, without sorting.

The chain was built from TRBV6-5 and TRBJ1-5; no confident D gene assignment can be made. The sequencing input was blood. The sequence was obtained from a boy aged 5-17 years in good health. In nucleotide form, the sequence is TGTGCCAGCAGTTACTCGGCCTTTAGCAATCAGCCCCAGCATTTT. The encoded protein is CASSYSAFSNQPQHF.